The text below deals with one T cell receptor beta chain. Authors' data handling: Amplifying reference gene primers gave estimates of nucleated cell counts. TCRdb keeps only in-frame clones here, not all; method: immunoSEQ multiplex PCR. The V and J calls and clone size were taken over from that table, and D and trimming were inferred from the DNA. Among approximately 100,000 clones listed, around 82% were seen once. V was shortened by 3 bases and J by 5 bases, with 11 bases between the two germline ends. CDR3 size: 14 residues. Per the germline V gene, CDR1 is MDHEN and CDR2 is SYDVKM. These data are taken from a study of blood T cell repertoires in COVID-19.

The V gene is TRBV28, the J gene TRBJ2-1; possibly TRBD2 for D (5 bases). The sequence was obtained from a woman aged 45-59 years with acute or convalescent COVID-19. Specimen: peripheral blood. CDR3 in amino acids: CASSLLTSHNEQFF. As DNA, the CDR3 is TGTGCCAGCAGTTTGTTAACTAGTCACAATGAGCAGTTCTTC.